This T cell receptor (beta chain) is drawn from a study of shared clonotypes between healthy human individuals. This clone was observed once. The length of the CDR3 is 14 residues. Germline assignment: CDR1 SGHTA and CDR2 FQGTGA. V was clipped by 7 bases and J by 0 bases, with 7 bases between them. TCRdb's copy holds only in-frame clones and misses some; the assay was immunoSEQ multiplex PCR. The table lists around 510,000 clones, 90% to 96% of them singletons. The receptor was derived from a woman in her thirties in good health. This chain links TRBV7-3 with TRBJ2-6, with D uncertain. The source material was naive CD4+ T cells sorted from blood. The subset was: CD45RA+ positively selected. The CDR3 nucleotides read TGTGCCAGCAAGGAGAGCTCTGGGGCCAACGTCCTGACTTTC. This encodes CASKESSGANVLTF.